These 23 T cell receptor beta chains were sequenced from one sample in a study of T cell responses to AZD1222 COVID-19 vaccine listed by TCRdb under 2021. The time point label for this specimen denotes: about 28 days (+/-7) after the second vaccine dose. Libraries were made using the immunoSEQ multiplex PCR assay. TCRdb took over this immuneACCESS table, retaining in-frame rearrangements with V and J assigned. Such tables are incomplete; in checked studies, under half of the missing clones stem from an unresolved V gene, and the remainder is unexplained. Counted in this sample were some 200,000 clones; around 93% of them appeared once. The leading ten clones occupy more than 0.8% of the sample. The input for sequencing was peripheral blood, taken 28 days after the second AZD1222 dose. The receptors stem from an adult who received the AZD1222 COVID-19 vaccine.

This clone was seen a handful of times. Written as DNA, the CDR3 is TGCGCCAGCAGCCAAGAACAGGGGTTGAGTAGATACACCTTC. Protein: CASSQEQGLSRYTF. The chain combines TRBV4-3 with TRBJ1-2; 7 bases line up with TRBD1. Germline CDR1 and CDR2: LGHNA and YSLEER. This CDR3 spans 14 amino acids. The J segment lost 11 bases and the V segment lost 0 bases, leaving 9 bases of the junction unmatched.

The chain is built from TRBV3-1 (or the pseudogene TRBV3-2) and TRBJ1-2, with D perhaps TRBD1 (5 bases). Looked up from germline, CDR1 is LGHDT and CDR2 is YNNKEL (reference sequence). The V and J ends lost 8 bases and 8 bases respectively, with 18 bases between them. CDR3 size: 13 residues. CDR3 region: CASSPRGEGGYTF. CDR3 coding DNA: TGTGCCAGCTCACCCCGGGGGGAGGGCGGCTACACCTTC.

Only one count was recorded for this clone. The CDR3 bases are TGTGCCATCAGTGAGGGGGTAGGGAAGGGCTACACCTTC. Protein product: CAISEGVGKGYTF. This chain links TRBV10-3 with TRBJ1-2; D unclear. Looked up from germline, CDR1 is ENHRY and CDR2 is SYGVKD. V was trimmed by 2 bases and J by 8 bases, leaving 12 bases between them. This CDR3 region has 13 residues.

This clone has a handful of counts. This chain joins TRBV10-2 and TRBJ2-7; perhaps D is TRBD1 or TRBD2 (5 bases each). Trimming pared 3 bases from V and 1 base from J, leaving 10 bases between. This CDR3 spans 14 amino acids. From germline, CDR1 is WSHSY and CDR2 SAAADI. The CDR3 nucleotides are TGCGCCAGCAGTGATAGGGACGTATCCTACGAGCAGTACTTC. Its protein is CASSDRDVSYEQYF.

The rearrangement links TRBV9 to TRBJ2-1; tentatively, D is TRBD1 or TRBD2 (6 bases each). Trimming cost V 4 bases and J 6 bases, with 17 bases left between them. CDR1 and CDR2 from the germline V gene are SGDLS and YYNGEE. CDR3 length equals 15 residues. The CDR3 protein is CASSPNPGALNEQFF. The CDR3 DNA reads TGTGCCAGCAGCCCTAACCCGGGGGCCCTCAATGAGCAGTTCTTC. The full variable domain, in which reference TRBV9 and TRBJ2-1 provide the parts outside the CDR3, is DSGVTQTPKHLITATGQRVTLRCSPRSGDLSVYWYQQSLDQGLQFLIQYYNGEERAKGNILERFSAQQFPDLHSELNLSSLELGDSALYFCASSPNPGALNEQFFGPGTRLTVL.

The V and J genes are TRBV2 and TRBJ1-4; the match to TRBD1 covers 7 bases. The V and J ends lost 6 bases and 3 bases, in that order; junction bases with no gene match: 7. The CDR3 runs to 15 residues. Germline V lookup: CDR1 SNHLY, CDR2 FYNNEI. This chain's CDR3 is CASRGQLLSNEKLFF. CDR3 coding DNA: TGTGCCAGCAGGGGACAGCTGTTGTCTAATGAAAAACTGTTTTTT.

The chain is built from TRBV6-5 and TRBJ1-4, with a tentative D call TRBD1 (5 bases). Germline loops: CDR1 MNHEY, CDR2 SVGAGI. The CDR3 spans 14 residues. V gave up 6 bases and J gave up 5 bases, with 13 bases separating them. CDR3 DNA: TGTGCCAGCAGGGCCCAGGGTGGGAATGAAAAACTGTTTTTT. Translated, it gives CASRAQGGNEKLFF.

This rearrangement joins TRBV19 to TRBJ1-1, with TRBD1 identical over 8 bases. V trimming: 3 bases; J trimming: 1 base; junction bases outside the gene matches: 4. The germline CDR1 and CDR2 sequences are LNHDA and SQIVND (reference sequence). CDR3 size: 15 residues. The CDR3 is CASSINTGGNTEAFF. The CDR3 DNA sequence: TGTGCCAGTAGTATCAACACAGGGGGGAACACTGAAGCTTTCTTT.

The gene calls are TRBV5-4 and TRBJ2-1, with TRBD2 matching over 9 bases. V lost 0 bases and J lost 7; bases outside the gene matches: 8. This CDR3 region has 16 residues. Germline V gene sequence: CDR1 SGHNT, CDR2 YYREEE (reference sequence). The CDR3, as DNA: TGTGCCAGCAGCTTGGCGGGCGGGGGGGCCCTGAATGAGCAGTTCTTC. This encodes CASSLAGGGALNEQFF.

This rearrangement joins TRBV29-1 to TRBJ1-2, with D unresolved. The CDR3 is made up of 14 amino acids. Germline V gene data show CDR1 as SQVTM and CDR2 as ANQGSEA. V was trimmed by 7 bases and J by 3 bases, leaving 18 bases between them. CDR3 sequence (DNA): TGCAGCGCCATCACAGCCGGACCGGACTATGGCTACACCTTC. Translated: CSAITAGPDYGYTF.

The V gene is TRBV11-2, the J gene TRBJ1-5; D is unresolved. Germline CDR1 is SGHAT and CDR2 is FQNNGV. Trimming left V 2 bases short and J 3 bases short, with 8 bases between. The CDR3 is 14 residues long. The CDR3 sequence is CASSLSDHNQPQHF. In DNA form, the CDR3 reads TGTGCCAGCAGCTTATCGGACCACAATCAGCCCCAGCATTTT.

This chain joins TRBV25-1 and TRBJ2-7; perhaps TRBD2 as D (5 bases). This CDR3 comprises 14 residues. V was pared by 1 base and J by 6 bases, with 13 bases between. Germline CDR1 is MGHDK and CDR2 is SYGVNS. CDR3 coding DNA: TGTGCCAGCAGTGAATTCCCCGGGATCACCGAGCAGTACTTC. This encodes CASSEFPGITEQYF.

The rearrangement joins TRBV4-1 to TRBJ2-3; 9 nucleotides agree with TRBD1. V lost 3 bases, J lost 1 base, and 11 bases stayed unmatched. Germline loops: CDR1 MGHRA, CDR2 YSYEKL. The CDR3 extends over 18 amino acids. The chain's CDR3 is CASSHTKRTGARTDTQYF. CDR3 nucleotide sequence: TGCGCCAGCAGCCATACTAAAAGGACAGGGGCCCGCACAGATACGCAGTATTTT.

In DNA, the CDR3 is TGTGCCAGCAGCCGGGACAGGGGAAATTTGGGCAATGAGCAGTTCTTC. Amino acids: CASSRDRGNLGNEQFF. The J gene is TRBJ2-1, the V gene TRBV3-1 (or the pseudogene TRBV3-2), with 10 nucleotides matching TRBD1. The CDR3 extends over 16 amino acids. The germline CDR1 and CDR2 sequences are LGHDT and YNNKEL (reference sequence). V trimming: 4 bases; J trimming: 6 bases; junction bases outside the gene matches: 9.

DNA of the CDR3: TGCGCCAGCAGCCAAGTAGGGGGGAACCAGCCCCAGCATTTT. This gives the protein CASSQVGGNQPQHF. The V and J genes are TRBV4-1 and TRBJ1-5; possibly TRBD1 for D (6 bases). The CDR3 length is 14 residues. CDR1 and CDR2 (germline): MGHRA, YSYEKL. V was clipped by 1 base and J by 7 bases, with 11 bases between them.

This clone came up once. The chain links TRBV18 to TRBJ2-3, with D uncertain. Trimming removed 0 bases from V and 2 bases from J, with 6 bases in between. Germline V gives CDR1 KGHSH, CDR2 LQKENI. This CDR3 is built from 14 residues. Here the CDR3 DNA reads TGTGCCAGCTCACCACCGACCTACACAGATACGCAGTATTTT. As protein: CASSPPTYTDTQYF.

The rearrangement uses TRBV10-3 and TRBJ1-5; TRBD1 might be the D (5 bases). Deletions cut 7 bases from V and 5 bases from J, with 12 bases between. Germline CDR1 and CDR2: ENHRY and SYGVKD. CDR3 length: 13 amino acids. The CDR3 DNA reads TGTGCCATCACCGGGACTCCAGATCAGCCCCAGCATTTT. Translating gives CAITGTPDQPQHF.

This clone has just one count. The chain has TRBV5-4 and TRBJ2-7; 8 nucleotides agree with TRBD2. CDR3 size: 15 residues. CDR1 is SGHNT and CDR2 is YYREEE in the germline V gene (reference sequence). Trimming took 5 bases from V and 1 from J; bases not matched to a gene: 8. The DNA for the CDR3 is TGTGCCAGCAGTCAGACTAGCGATTCATCCTACGAGCAGTACTTC. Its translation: CASSQTSDSSYEQYF.

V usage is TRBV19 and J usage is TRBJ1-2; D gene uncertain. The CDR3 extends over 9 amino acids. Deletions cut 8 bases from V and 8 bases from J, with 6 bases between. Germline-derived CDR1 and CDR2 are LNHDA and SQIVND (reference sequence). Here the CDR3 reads CASGNGYTF. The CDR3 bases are TGTGCCAGTGGAAACGGCTACACCTTC. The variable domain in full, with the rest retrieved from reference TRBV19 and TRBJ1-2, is DGGITQSPKYLFRKEGQNVTLSCEQNLNHDAMYWYRQDPGQGLRLIYYSQIVNDFQKGDIAEGYSVSREKKESFPLTVTSAQKNPTAFYLCASGNGYTFGSGTRLTVV.

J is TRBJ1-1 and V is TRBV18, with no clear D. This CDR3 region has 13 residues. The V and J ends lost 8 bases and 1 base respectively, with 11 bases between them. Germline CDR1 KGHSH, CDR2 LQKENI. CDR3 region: CASADRENTEAFF. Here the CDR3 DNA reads TGTGCCAGCGCGGACCGAGAGAACACTGAAGCTTTCTTT.

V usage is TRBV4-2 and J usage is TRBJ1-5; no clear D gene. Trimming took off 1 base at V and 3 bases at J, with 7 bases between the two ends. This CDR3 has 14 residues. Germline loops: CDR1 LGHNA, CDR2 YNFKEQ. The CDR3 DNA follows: TGTGCCAGCAGCCAAGTTCAGCTCAATCAGCCCCAGCATTTT. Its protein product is CASSQVQLNQPQHF.

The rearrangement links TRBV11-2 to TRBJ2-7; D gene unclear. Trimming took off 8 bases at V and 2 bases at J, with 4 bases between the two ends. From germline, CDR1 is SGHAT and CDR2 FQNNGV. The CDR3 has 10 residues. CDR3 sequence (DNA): TGTGCCAGCGGGACCTACGAGCAGTACTTC. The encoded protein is CASGTYEQYF.

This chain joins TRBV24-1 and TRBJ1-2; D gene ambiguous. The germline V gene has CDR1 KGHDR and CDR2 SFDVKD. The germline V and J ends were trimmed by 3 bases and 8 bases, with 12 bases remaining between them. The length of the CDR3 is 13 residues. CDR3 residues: CATSDGRFGGYTF. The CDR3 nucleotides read TGTGCCACCAGTGATGGACGGTTCGGAGGCTACACCTTC.